This T cell receptor beta chain was profiled in a study of cytomegalovirus exposure and HLA in healthy donors. About the study: For the roughly 400 genotyped donors, 65% to 90% fell within the Caucasian-associated ancestry cluster.

The CDR3 has 14 residues. In germline, CDR1 is SEHNR, CDR2 FQNEAQ (reference sequence). Trimming took 6 bases from V and 5 from J; bases not matched to a gene: 5. The donors gave bone marrow, and they were healthy. It was with 60 Vbeta and 13 Jbeta primers that the PCR ran. TCRdb's table, derived via immunoSEQ multiplex PCR, lists solely in-frame clones and lacks some. The sample holds 100,000 to 150,000 clones, about 74% seen once. The chain has TRBV7-9 and TRBJ2-5; 11 nucleotides match TRBD1. This TCR came from a woman in her 50s in good health and CMV-seropositive. Sample: PBMCs. The CDR3 DNA reads TGTGCCAGCAGTAAAGGACAGGGGGCTGAGACCCAGTACTTC. Amino acid sequence: CASSKGQGAETQYF.